A single T cell receptor beta chain is shown here with its context. Its antigen remains unknown. The CDR3 spans 13 residues. Trimming shortened V by 5 bases and J by 7 bases, and 12 bases separated the two germline ends. Germline lookup yields CDR1 SNHLY and CDR2 FYNNEI. TCRdb re-analysed the 5' RACE reads in MiXCR, keeping a single row per CDR3 protein. The sample lists roughly 450,000 distinct CDR3 sequences; 15% to 20% were seen once. This record belongs to a study of T-cell memory formation after mild COVID-19. Study at large: Among the donors, TCR clusters were largely specific to each donor.

Broader study findings: Second-wave clones peaking on day 37 lacked confirmed SARS-CoV-2 specificity. Clones that contracted clustered mainly in CM and EM if CD4+ and in EMRA if CD8+.

The sample consisted of PBMCs or a T cell subset sorted from them (not recorded which). The chain recombines TRBV2 with TRBJ2-1; TRBD1 might be the D (6 bases). This TCR was sampled from an adult woman who had mild COVID-19 (a few samples of this study predate the infection). Cell type and time point are not known. CDR3 loop: CASSSIQGNEQFF. CDR3 nucleotide sequence: TGTGCCAGCAGTAGCATCCAGGGGAATGAGCAGTTCTTC. Variable domain in full (rest from reference TRBV2 and TRBJ2-1): EPEVTQTPSHQVTQMGQEVILRCVPISNHLYFYWYRQILGQKVEFLVSFYNNEISEKSEIFDDQFSVERPDGSNFTLKIRSTKLEDSAMYFCASSSIQGNEQFFGPGTRLTVL.